This T cell receptor beta chain was documented in a study of blood T cell repertoires in COVID-19. V was pared by 7 bases and J by 1 base, with 0 bases of the junction left unmatched. Germline values: CDR1 KGHDR, CDR2 SFDVKD. The CDR3 consists of 13 residues. Source study methods: Amplification with reference gene primers provided the estimates of nucleated cell counts. TCRdb keeps only in-frame clones here, not all; method: immunoSEQ multiplex PCR. Clone size and V and J calls were adopted from that table, with D and trimming inferred from the DNA. Among over 85,000 clones listed, about 89% were seen once.

J is TRBJ1-1 and V is TRBV24-1; 9 bases match TRBD1. The TCR sequence derives from a human donor in a cohort sampled during active COVID-19. The sample consisted of peripheral blood. CDR3 protein: CATRDRGNTEAFF. For the CDR3, the DNA is TGTGCCACCAGGGACAGGGGGAACACTGAAGCTTTCTTT.